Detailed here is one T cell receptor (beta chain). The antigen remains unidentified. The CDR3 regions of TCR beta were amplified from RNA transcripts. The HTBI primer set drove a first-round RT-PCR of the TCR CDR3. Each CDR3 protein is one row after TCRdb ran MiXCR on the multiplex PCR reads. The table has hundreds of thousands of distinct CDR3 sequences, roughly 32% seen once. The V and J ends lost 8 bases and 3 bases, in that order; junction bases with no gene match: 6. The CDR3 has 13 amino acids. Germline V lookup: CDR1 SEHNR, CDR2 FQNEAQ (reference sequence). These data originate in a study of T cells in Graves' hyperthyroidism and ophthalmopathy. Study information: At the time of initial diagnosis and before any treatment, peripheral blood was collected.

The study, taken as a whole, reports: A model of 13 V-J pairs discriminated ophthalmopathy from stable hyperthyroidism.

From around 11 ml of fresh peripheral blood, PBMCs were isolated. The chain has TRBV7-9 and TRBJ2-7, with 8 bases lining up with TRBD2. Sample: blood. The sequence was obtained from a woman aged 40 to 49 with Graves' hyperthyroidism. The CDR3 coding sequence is TGTGCCAGCCAGCGGGAGAATTTCTACGAGCAGTACTTC. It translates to CASQRENFYEQYF.